What follows describes a single TCR beta chain. Its antigen is not known. The CDR3 totals 15 residues. The germline V gene encodes CDR1 SNHLY and CDR2 FYNNEI. With 6 bases removed from V and 0 bases from J, the gap between germline ends came to 13 bases. The data originate from a study of identical twins. Findings and limits, study-wide: Modeled out-of-frame TCR alpha sharing in monozygotic twins fell below observed levels.

Each CDR3 protein gets one entry after TCRdb re-called the 5' RACE reads with MiXCR. The sample consists of about 470,000 distinct CDR3 sequences, approximately 24% of them appearing once. These data also formed part of another study, on T cells expressing NK-cell markers. This second study notes: The TCR beta repertoires originated in sorted CD3+CD56+NKG2C+, CD3+CD56+NKG2C- and CD3+CD56-NKG2C+ T cells.

V usage is TRBV2 and J usage is TRBJ2-3; possible D gene TRBD2, 6 bases. The sample was CD4+ T cells sorted from blood. This TCR was recovered from a woman aged 18-30 years in good health. CDR3 DNA sequence: TGTGCCAGCAGCCGGGACTTTGACAGCACAGATACGCAGTATTTT. This codes for CASSRDFDSTDTQYF.